The 29 T cell receptor beta chains listed next were all sequenced from one sample in a study of T cell repertoires in cytomegalovirus infection. MiXCR was run by TCRdb on the reads, yielding one entry per CDR3 protein. The sample contains about 180,000 distinct CDR3 sequences, approximately 18% of which appear only once. Material: CD8+ T cells from PBMCs. These receptors were taken from a human donor in good health (CMV status not recorded). Some clones in this sample may be carry-over from other donors' samples.

The rearrangement uses TRBV4-1 and TRBJ1-6, with TRBD1 identical over 9 bases. The V gene end was trimmed by 7 bases and the J gene end by 6 bases; junction bases not matched to a gene: 4. CDR1 is MGHRA, CDR2 YSYEKL, per germline. This CDR3 is 14 amino acids long. The CDR3 reads CASNTGGANSPLHF. In DNA, the CDR3 is TGCGCCAGCAACACAGGGGGCGCTAATTCACCCCTCCACTTT.

V and J are TRBV28 and TRBJ1-1; D is uncertain. The CDR3 spans 14 residues. Germline lookup yields CDR1 MDHEN and CDR2 SYDVKM. Trimming took off 2 bases at V and 1 base at J, with 8 bases between the two ends. The CDR3 DNA follows: TGTGCCAGCAGTTTAAGGTCAGGGAACACTGAAGCTTTCTTT. Amino acid sequence: CASSLRSGNTEAFF.

The rearrangement joins TRBV12-3 or TRBV12-4 to TRBJ1-4; tentative D call: TRBD1 (6 bases). The CDR3 length is 16 residues. V was shortened by 6 bases and J by 7 bases, with 21 bases between the two germline ends. The CDR3: CASRYSGQLQGEKLFF. For the CDR3, the DNA is TGTGCCAGCAGATACTCCGGACAGCTCCAAGGTGAAAAACTGTTTTTT.

V and J are TRBV4-1 and TRBJ2-7, with D possibly matching TRBD1 (5 bases). Germline loops: CDR1 MGHRA, CDR2 YSYEKL. CDR3 length equals 15 residues. V was trimmed by 0 bases and J by 1 base, leaving 10 bases between them. CDR3 nucleotide sequence: TGCGCCAGCAGCCAAGATATCGACAGTTCCTACGAGCAGTACTTC. It yields the protein CASSQDIDSSYEQYF.

This clonotype appeared a few times. The rearrangement joins TRBV7-6 to TRBJ2-7; either TRBD1 or TRBD2 may supply D (5 bases each). Trimming stripped 5 bases from V and 3 bases from J, with 17 bases between. Germline-derived CDR1 and CDR2 are SGHVS and FNYEAQ. The CDR3 extends over 15 amino acids. CDR3 nucleotides: TGTGCCAGCAGCCCCCGGGGCGGAGCAGGCTACGAGCAGTACTTC. As protein: CASSPRGGAGYEQYF.

The chain links TRBV24-1 to TRBJ2-1; a possible D gene is TRBD2 (5 bases). The CDR3 has 16 residues. CDR1 is KGHDR, CDR2 SFDVKD, per germline. The V and J ends lost 1 base and 0 bases respectively, with 9 bases between them. The CDR3 DNA sequence: TGTGCCACCAGTGATTTAACGGGGAGCTCCTACAATGAGCAGTTCTTC. Encoded protein: CATSDLTGSSYNEQFF.

The sample holds a few counts of this clonotype. The chain is built from TRBV7-2 and TRBJ1-2; 7 bases fit TRBD1. The V and J ends lost 3 bases and 7 bases, in that order; junction bases with no gene match: 8. The V gene's germline CDR1 is SGHTA and CDR2 FQGNSA. This CDR3 is built from 14 residues. The CDR3 loop is CASSFLQGRGGYTF. The CDR3 DNA follows: TGTGCCAGCAGCTTTTTACAGGGGAGAGGTGGCTACACCTTC.

This rearrangement joins TRBV30 to TRBJ2-5, with TRBD1 matching over 8 bases. Germline-derived CDR1 and CDR2 are GTSNPN and SVGIG (reference sequence). The CDR3 covers 17 residues. J was trimmed by 5 bases and V by 3 bases; bases with no gene match: 17. CDR3 protein: CAWSGPGQGSGDETQYF. The CDR3, as DNA: TGTGCCTGGAGCGGGCCCGGACAGGGCTCCGGGGACGAGACCCAGTACTTC.

This clonotype was observed at least ten times. The chain has TRBV7-9 and TRBJ2-7; tentative D call: TRBD2 (5 bases). The V end was cut by 5 bases, the J end by 2 bases, with 16 bases between. The CDR3 consists of 15 residues. CDR1 is SEHNR and CDR2 is FQNEAQ in the germline V gene (reference sequence). The CDR3 coding sequence is TGTGCCAGCAGCCCGGAGGCGATAGCTGCCTACGAGCAGTACTTC. It is translated as CASSPEAIAAYEQYF. Full variable domain (missing parts from reference TRBV7-9 and TRBJ2-7): DTGVSQNPRHKITKRGQNVTFRCDPISEHNRLYWYRQTLGQGPEFLTYFQNEAQLEKSRLLSDRFSAERPKGSFSTLEIQRTEQGDSAMYLCASSPEAIAAYEQYFGPGTRLTVT.

The chain couples TRBV5-1 to TRBJ2-4, with D unresolved. The CDR3 spans 15 residues. Germline V gives CDR1 SGHRS, CDR2 YFSETQ. With 1 base removed from V and 5 bases from J, the gap between germline ends came to 13 bases. CDR3 in amino acids: CASSLSFGQENIQYF. The DNA of the CDR3 is TGCGCCAGCAGCTTGTCATTCGGCCAGGAAAACATTCAGTACTTC.

The J gene is TRBJ2-5, the V gene TRBV4-1, with 7 bases fitting TRBD1. Germline trimming cut 6 bases from V and 2 bases from J; bases unmatched to any gene: 3. The CDR3 totals 13 residues. Germline values: CDR1 MGHRA, CDR2 YSYEKL. This CDR3 reads CASRGQRQETQYF. As DNA, the CDR3 is TGCGCCAGCAGGGGACAGAGACAAGAGACCCAGTACTTC.

This clonotype was observed a few times. The gene calls are TRBV12-3 or TRBV12-4 and TRBJ2-1, with TRBD1 identical over 11 bases. CDR3 size: 14 residues. The junction had 1 base not matched to a gene; V was cut back by 3 bases and J by 6 bases. Here the CDR3 reads CASSFGTGGNEQFF. Here the CDR3 DNA reads TGTGCCAGCAGTTTTGGGACAGGGGGCAATGAGCAGTTCTTC.

About this clonotype itself: A read error may be the cause here, since a much bigger clone is one base away. The V and J genes are TRBV7-2 and TRBJ1-5; D perhaps matches TRBD1 (6 bases). This CDR3 comprises 16 residues. Germline-derived CDR1 and CDR2 are SGHTA and FQGNSA. CDR3 protein: CASSLVFGQLNRPQHF. CDR3 in DNA: TGTGCCAGCAGCTTAGTTTTTGGACAGCTTAATCGGCCCCAGCATTTT.

The V call is TRBV7-9, the J call TRBJ2-1; D may correspond to TRBD1 or TRBD2 (5 bases each). Looked up from germline, CDR1 is SEHNR and CDR2 is FQNEAQ (reference sequence). Trimming took off 5 bases at V and 2 bases at J, with 13 bases between the two ends. This CDR3 is built from 15 residues. This CDR3 reads CASSLRDQPYNEQFF. In DNA, the CDR3 is TGTGCCAGCAGCCTCCGGGACCAACCCTACAATGAGCAGTTCTTC. Full variable domain (rest looked up from reference TRBV7-9 and TRBJ2-1): DTGVSQNPRHKITKRGQNVTFRCDPISEHNRLYWYRQTLGQGPEFLTYFQNEAQLEKSRLLSDRFSAERPKGSFSTLEIQRTEQGDSAMYLCASSLRDQPYNEQFFGPGTRLTVL.

The rearrangement uses TRBV20-1 and TRBJ2-6, with D perhaps TRBD1 (5 bases). There are 18 residues in the CDR3. Deletions cut 2 bases from V and 0 bases from J, with 17 bases between. Germline loops: CDR1 DFQATT, CDR2 SNEGSKA (reference sequence). The CDR3 DNA is TGCAGTGCTAGAACCCAGGGTTCCCCTCTCTCTGGGGCCAACGTCCTGACTTTC. This translates into CSARTQGSPLSGANVLTF.

This clonotype was counted between two and nine times. The rearrangement joins TRBV11-2 to TRBJ2-2, with D possibly being TRBD2 (6 bases). Germline V lookup: CDR1 SGHAT, CDR2 FQNNGV. With 1 base removed from V and 6 bases from J, the gap between germline ends came to 12 bases. The CDR3 spans 15 residues. The CDR3 DNA reads as TGTGCCAGCAGCTTAGTTAGCGGCCGGGCCGGGGAGCTGTTTTTT. Translated: CASSLVSGRAGELFF.

A few counts support this clonotype. The genes are TRBV5-8 and TRBJ2-7; D is undetermined. The ends were cut back, 0 bases at V and 5 bases at J, with 9 bases in the middle. The V gene's germline CDR1 is SGHTS and CDR2 YDEGEE. The CDR3 is 13 residues long. The CDR3 region has the DNA TGTGCCAGCAGCTTGGCCTTAGGCAACGAGCAGTACTTC. Encoded protein: CASSLALGNEQYF.

This chain joins TRBV30 and TRBJ1-5; the D is unclear. Deletions cut 2 bases from V and 1 base from J, with 12 bases between. Germline assignment: CDR1 GTSNPN and CDR2 SVGIG (reference sequence). CDR3 length equals 15 residues. The CDR3 reads CAWSTGSSSNQPQHF. The DNA for the CDR3 is TGTGCCTGGAGTACGGGGAGTAGCAGCAATCAGCCCCAGCATTTT.

This clonotype was seen a handful of times. The chain uses TRBV30 and TRBJ2-1, with a tentative D call TRBD2 (6 bases). Trimming shortened V by 3 bases and J by 0 bases, and 15 bases separated the two germline ends. Germline V gene lookup returns CDR1 GTSNPN and CDR2 SVGIG (reference sequence). The CDR3 consists of 16 residues. CDR3 protein: CAWSPPGLNSYNEQFF. In DNA, the CDR3 is TGTGCCTGGAGCCCACCTGGACTAAACTCCTACAATGAGCAGTTCTTC.

This clonotype was found a few times. The chain uses TRBV7-6 and TRBJ1-1, with 8 bases identical to TRBD1. Germline CDR1 and CDR2: SGHVS and FNYEAQ. Trimming at V came to 1 base and at J to 6 bases, leaving 7 bases not matched to a gene. The CDR3 sequence is 15 residues long. CDR3 loop: CASSLGGRGLPEAFF. The CDR3 nucleotides are TGTGCCAGCAGCTTAGGGGGCAGGGGGCTCCCTGAAGCTTTCTTT. The full variable domain, with the rest looked up from reference TRBV7-6 and TRBJ1-1, is GAGVSQSPRYKVTKRGQDVALRCDPISGHVSLYWYRQALGQGPEFLTYFNYEAQQDKSGLPNDRFSAERPEGSISTLTIQRTEQRDSAMYRCASSLGGRGLPEAFFGQGTRLTVV.

The chain combines TRBV3-1 with TRBJ2-1; D may be TRBD1 (5 bases). The CDR3 is made up of 16 amino acids. Germline V gene data show CDR1 as LGHDT and CDR2 as YNNKEL (reference sequence). Trimming took off 0 bases at V and 8 bases at J, with 17 bases between the two ends. The CDR3 DNA is TGTGCCAGCAGCCAAGAGTACAGGACCTTAGACGATGAGCAGTTCTTC. Encoded protein: CASSQEYRTLDDEQFF.

This sequence joins TRBV27 and TRBJ2-1; D may be TRBD1 (5 bases). Germline V lookup: CDR1 MNHEY, CDR2 SMNVEV (reference sequence). This CDR3 has 14 residues. V gave up 2 bases and J gave up 6 bases, with 11 bases separating them. DNA for the CDR3: TGTGCCAGCAGTTTAAGGGGCAGAATCAATGAGCAGTTCTTC. Residues: CASSLRGRINEQFF.

This clonotype was observed at least ten times. This chain links TRBV12-3 or TRBV12-4 with TRBJ2-5, with D hard to call. V was shortened by 2 bases and J by 2 bases, with 9 bases between the two germline ends. The CDR3 is made up of 14 amino acids. DNA for the CDR3: TGTGCCAGCAGTTTATATCGCACTCAAGAGACCCAGTACTTC. Translation gives CASSLYRTQETQYF.

The rearrangement links TRBV7-6 to TRBJ1-1; possible D gene TRBD1, 6 bases. CDR3 size: 17 residues. Trimming took 4 bases from V and 1 from J, leaving 19 bases between them. The germline CDR1 and CDR2 sequences are SGHVS and FNYEAQ. CDR3 bases: TGTGCCAGCAGCTCCTTGATTGGGGGGCGTGGGAACACTGAAGCTTTCTTT. Translating gives CASSSLIGGRGNTEAFF.

This chain uses TRBV27 with TRBJ1-2, with no clear D. CDR3 length equals 13 residues. Germline V CDR1 and CDR2: MNHEY, SMNVEV (reference sequence). Trimming cost V 0 bases and J 4 bases, with 6 bases left between them. Here the CDR3 reads CASSLSSSYGYTF. As DNA, the CDR3 is TGTGCCAGCAGTTTATCATCCAGCTATGGCTACACCTTC.

The J gene is TRBJ2-1, the V gene TRBV29-1; TRBD1 aligns across 10 bases. The junction had 7 bases not matched to a gene; V was cut back by 4 bases and J by 7 bases. Germline assignment: CDR1 SQVTM and CDR2 ANQGSEA. The CDR3 spans 14 residues. The CDR3 here is CSVVWDRGWNEQFF. CDR3 nucleotide sequence: TGCAGCGTTGTCTGGGACAGGGGTTGGAATGAGCAGTTCTTC.

The rearrangement links TRBV10-1 to TRBJ2-1; perhaps TRBD1 as D (5 bases). CDR3 size: 14 residues. CDR1 and CDR2 from the germline V gene are WNHNN and SYGVQD (reference sequence). Trimming took 4 bases from V and 8 from J, leaving 15 bases between them. The CDR3 sequence is CASSGDQGMDEQFF. CDR3 DNA: TGCGCCAGCAGTGGGGATCAGGGTATGGATGAGCAGTTCTTC.

This clonotype was counted a few times. The chain combines TRBV27 with TRBJ2-5; 8 bases fit TRBD1. Germline V gives CDR1 MNHEY, CDR2 SMNVEV (reference sequence). The CDR3 is 15 residues long. After removal of 6 bases from V and 5 bases from J, the junction contained 11 bases not matched to a gene. CDR3 bases: TGTGCCAGCAGCTTAGGACAGGGTGGTGACGAGACCCAGTACTTC. As protein: CASSLGQGGDETQYF.

This chain joins TRBV28 and TRBJ2-3, with 7 positions matching TRBD2. J was trimmed by 0 bases and V by 1 base; bases with no gene match: 22. Germline CDR1 and CDR2: MDHEN and SYDVKM. CDR3 length: 22 residues. The CDR3 protein is CASSLFLPPGTIISSSTDTQYF. For the CDR3, the DNA is TGTGCCAGCAGTTTATTTCTCCCTCCCGGGACTATAATCTCTTCTAGCACAGATACGCAGTATTTT. The variable domain in full, completed from reference TRBV28 and TRBJ2-3, reads DVKVTQSSRYLVKRTGEKVFLECVQDMDHENMFWYRQDPGLGLRLIYFSYDVKMKEKGDIPEGYSVSREKKERFSLILESASTNQTSMYLCASSLFLPPGTIISSSTDTQYFGPGTRLTVL.